This TCR beta chain emerged from a study of beta chain features in type 1 diabetes. Germline V CDR1 and CDR2: SGDLS, YYNGEE. The CDR3 length is 15 residues. After removal of 3 bases from V and 8 bases from J, the junction contained 6 bases not matched to a gene. Every bit of the isolated RNA underwent reverse transcription, so sequencing read expressed TCRB transcripts. About 3.6 million reads was the average for naive, central memory and regulatory T cell samples. Using immunoSEQ multiplex PCR, the repertoire was profiled, and TCRdb retains in-frame clones only, with some absent. The sample has about 930,000 clones; roughly 15% are singletons. Central memory, naive, regulatory and stem cell-like memory CD4+ cells were sorted by CD45RO/CCR7/CD25/CD127/CD95/CD27. Notes on this clone: Its antigen is unknown.

Study outcomes and limitations: Across all four CD4+ subsets, people with type 1 diabetes showed modestly shorter TCRB CDR3s.

What was sequenced was naive CD4+ T cells from blood. The receptor was derived from a woman aged 18-29 years in good health. The V gene is TRBV9, the J gene TRBJ2-2; 11 bases are shared with TRBD1. The CDR3 spells CASSARDRGSGELFF. In DNA form, the CDR3 reads TGTGCCAGCAGCGCCCGGGACAGGGGGTCTGGGGAGCTGTTTTTT.